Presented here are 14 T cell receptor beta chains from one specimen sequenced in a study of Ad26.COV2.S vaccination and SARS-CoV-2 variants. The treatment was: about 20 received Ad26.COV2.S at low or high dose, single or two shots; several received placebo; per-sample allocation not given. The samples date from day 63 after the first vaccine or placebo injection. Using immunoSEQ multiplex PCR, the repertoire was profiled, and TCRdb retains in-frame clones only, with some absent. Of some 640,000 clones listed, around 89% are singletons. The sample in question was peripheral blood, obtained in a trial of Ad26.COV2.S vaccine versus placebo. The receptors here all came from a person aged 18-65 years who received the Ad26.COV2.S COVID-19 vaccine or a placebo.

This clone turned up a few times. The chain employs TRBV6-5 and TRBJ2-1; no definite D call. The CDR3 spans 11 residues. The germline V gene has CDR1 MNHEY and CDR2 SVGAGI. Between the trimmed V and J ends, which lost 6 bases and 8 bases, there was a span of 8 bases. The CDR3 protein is CASSPGYEQFF. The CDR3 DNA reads TGTGCCAGCAGCCCCGGGTATGAGCAGTTCTTC.

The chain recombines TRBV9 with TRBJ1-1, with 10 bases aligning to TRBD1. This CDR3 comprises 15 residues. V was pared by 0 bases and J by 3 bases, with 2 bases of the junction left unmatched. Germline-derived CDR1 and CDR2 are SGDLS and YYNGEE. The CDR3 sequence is CASSVAGTGDTEAFF. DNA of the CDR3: TGTGCCAGCAGCGTAGCCGGGACAGGGGACACTGAAGCTTTCTTT.

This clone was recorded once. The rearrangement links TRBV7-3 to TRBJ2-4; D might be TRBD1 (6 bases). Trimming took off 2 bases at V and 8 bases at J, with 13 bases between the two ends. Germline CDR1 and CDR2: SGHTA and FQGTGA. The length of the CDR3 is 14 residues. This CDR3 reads CASSLGGTRDIQYF. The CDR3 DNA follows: TGTGCCAGCAGCTTAGGGGGCACCAGGGACATTCAGTACTTC.

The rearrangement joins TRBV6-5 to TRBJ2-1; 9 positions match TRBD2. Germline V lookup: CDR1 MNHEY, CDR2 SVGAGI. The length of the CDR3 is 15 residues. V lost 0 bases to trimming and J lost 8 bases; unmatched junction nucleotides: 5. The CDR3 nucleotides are TGTGCCAGCAGTTACTCGGCGGGGGGGCCCTATGAGCAGTTCTTC. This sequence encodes CASSYSAGGPYEQFF.

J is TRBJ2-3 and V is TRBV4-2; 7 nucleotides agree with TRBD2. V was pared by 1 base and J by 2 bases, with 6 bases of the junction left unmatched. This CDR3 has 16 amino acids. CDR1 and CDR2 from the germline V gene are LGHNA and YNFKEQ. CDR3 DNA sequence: TGTGCCAGCAGCCAAGCAAGCGGGACGTACACAGATACGCAGTATTTT. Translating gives CASSQASGTYTDTQYF.

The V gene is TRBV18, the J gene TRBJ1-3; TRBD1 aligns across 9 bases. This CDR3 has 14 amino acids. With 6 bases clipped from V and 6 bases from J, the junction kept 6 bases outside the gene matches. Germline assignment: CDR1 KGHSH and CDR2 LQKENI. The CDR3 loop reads CASSLQGAENTIYF. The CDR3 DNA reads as TGTGCCAGCTCGCTACAGGGGGCGGAAAACACCATATATTTT. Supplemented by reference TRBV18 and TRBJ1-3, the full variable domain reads NAGVMQNPRHLVRRRGQEARLRCSPMKGHSHVYWYRQLPEEGLKFMVYLQKENIIDESGMPKERFSAEFPKEGPSILRIQQVVRGDSAAYFCASSLQGAENTIYFGEGSWLTVV.

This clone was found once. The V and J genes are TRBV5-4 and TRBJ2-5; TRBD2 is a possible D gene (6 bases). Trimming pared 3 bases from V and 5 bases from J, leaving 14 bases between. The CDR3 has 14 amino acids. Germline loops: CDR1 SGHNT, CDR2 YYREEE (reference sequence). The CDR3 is CASSSTRGRETQYF. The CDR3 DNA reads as TGTGCCAGCAGCTCTACACGGGGGAGGGAGACCCAGTACTTC.

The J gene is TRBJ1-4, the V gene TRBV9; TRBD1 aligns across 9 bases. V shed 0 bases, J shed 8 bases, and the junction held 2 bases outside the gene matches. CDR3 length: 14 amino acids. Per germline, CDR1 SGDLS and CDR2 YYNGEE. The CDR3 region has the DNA TGTGCCAGCAGCGTAGGACAGGGGGGAGAAAAACTGTTTTTT. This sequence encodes CASSVGQGGEKLFF.

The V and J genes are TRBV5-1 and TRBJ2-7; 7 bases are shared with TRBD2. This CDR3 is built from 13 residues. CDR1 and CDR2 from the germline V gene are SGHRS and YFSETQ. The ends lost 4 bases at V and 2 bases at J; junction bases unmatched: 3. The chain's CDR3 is CASSIAGPYEQYF. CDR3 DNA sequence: TGCGCCAGCAGCATAGCGGGCCCCTACGAGCAGTACTTC.

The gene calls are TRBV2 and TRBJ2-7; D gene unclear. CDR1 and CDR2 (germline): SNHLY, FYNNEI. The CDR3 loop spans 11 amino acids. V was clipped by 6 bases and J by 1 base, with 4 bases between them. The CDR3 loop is CASRVSYEQYF. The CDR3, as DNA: TGTGCCAGCAGAGTTTCCTACGAGCAGTACTTC.

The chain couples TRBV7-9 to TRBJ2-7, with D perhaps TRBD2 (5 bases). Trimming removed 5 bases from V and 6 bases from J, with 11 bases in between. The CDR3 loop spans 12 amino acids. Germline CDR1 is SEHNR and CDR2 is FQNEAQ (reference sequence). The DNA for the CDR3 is TGTGCCAGCAGCCCGGGGTGGTCCGAGCAGTACTTC. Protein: CASSPGWSEQYF.

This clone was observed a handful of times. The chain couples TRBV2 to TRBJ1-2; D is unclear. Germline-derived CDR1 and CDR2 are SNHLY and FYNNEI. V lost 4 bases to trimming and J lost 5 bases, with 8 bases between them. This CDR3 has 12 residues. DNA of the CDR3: TGTGCCAGCAGTGTCGGGCAGTATGGCTACACCTTC. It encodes CASSVGQYGYTF.

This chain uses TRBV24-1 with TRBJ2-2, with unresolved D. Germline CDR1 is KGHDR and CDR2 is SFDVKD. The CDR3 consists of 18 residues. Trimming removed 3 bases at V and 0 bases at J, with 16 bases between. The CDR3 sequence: CATSDPKRSKPNTGELFF. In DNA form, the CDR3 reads TGTGCCACCAGTGATCCGAAGCGTTCCAAACCGAACACCGGGGAGCTGTTTTTT.

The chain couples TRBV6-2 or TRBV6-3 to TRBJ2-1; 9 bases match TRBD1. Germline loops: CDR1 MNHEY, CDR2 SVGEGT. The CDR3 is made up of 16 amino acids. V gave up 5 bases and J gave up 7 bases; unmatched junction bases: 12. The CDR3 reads CASSLRGQGFGNEQFF. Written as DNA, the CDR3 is TGTGCCAGCAGTCTCCGCGGACAGGGGTTTGGGAATGAGCAGTTCTTC.